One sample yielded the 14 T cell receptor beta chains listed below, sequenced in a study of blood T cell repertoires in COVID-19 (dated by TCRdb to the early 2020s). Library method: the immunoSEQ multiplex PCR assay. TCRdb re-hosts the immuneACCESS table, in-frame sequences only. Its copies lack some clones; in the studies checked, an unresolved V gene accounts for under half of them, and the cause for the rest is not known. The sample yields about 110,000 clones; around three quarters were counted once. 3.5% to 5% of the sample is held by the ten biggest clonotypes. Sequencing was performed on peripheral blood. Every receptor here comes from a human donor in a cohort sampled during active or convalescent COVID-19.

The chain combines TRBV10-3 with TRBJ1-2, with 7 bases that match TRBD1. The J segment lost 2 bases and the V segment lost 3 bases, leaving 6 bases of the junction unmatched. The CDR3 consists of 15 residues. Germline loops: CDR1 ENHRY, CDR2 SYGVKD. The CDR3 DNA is TGTGCCATCAGTGATGAAGGGGGCGCGAACTATGGCTACACCTTC. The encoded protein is CAISDEGGANYGYTF.

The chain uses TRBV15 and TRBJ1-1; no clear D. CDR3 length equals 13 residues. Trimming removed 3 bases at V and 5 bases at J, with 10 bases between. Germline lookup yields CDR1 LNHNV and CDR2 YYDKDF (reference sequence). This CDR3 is CATSSRRGTEAFF. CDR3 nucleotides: TGTGCCACCAGCAGTCGGCGGGGAACTGAAGCTTTCTTT.

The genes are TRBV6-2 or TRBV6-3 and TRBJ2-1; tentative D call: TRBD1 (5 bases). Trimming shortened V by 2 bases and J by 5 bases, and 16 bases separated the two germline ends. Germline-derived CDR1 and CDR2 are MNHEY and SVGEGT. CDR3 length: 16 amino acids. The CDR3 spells CASSYDSGRVNNEQFF. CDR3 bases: TGTGCCAGCAGTTACGATTCAGGCAGGGTTAACAATGAGCAGTTCTTC.

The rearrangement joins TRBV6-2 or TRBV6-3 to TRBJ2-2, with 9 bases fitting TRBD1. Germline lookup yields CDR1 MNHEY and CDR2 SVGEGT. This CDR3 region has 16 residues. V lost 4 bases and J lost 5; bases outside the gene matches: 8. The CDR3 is CASSFPGQGRTGELFF. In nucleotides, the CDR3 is TGTGCCAGCAGTTTCCCGGGACAGGGCCGGACCGGGGAGCTGTTTTTT.

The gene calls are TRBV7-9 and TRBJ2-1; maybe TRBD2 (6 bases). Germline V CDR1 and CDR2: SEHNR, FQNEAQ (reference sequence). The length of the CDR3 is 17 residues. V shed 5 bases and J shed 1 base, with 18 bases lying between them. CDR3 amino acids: CASSRSTGGVSYNEQFF. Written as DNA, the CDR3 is TGTGCCAGCAGCCGCAGCACGGGCGGGGTATCCTACAATGAGCAGTTCTTC.

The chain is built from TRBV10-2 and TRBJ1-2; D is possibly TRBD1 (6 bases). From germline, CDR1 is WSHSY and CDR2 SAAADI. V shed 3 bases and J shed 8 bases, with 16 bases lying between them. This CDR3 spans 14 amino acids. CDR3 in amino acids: CASSDPAGVRGYTF. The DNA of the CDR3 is TGCGCCAGCAGTGACCCAGCAGGGGTGAGGGGCTACACCTTC.

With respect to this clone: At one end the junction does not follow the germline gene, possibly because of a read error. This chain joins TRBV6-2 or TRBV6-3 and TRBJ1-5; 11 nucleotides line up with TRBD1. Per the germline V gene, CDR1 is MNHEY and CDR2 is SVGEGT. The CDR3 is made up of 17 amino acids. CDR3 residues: CASSYSAGQGAWQPQHF. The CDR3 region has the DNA TGTGCCAGCAGCTACTCGGCAGGACAGGGGGCTTGGCAGCCCCAGCATTTT.

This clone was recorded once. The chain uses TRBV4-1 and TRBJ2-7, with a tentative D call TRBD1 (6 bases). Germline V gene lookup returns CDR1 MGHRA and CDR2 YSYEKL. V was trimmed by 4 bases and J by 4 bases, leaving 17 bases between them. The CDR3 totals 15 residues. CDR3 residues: CASSLSYRVGYEQYF. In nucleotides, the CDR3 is TGCGCCAGCAGCCTGTCGTACAGGGTGGGGTACGAGCAGTACTTC.

The CDR3 sequence: CASSWVEVRGTGELFF. The DNA for the CDR3 is TGTGCCAGCAGCTGGGTAGAGGTCCGTGGGACCGGGGAGCTGTTTTTT. V gene TRBV5-6 combines with J gene TRBJ2-2; D is unresolved. This CDR3 has 16 amino acids. V was trimmed by 3 bases and J by 5 bases, leaving 17 bases between them. CDR1 and CDR2 (germline): SGHDT, YYEEEE.

As DNA, the CDR3 is TGTGCCAGCAGTTACGGGGTCAGGGGGAATTTCCACGAGCAGTACTTC. This sequence encodes CASSYGVRGNFHEQYF. The chain employs TRBV6-2 or TRBV6-3 and TRBJ2-7; 7 bases fit TRBD1. The germline V gene encodes CDR1 MNHEY and CDR2 SVGEGT. V trimming: 2 bases; J trimming: 5 bases; junction bases outside the gene matches: 12. CDR3 length equals 16 residues.

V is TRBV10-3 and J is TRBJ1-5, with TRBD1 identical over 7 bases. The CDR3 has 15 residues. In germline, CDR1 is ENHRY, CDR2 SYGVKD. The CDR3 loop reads CATRVYRGEDQPQHF. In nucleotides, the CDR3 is TGTGCAACCCGGGTTTACAGGGGAGAAGATCAGCCCCAGCATTTT.

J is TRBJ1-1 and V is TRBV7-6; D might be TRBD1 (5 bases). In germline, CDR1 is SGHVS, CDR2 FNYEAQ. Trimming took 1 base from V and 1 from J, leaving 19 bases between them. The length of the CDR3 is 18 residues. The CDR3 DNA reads TGTGCCAGCAGCTTAGAACCAGGGAAACTTTTACGGAACACTGAAGCTTTCTTT. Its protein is CASSLEPGKLLRNTEAFF.

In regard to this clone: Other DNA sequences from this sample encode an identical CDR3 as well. The CDR3 is CASSLPTGMNTEAFF. The CDR3 nucleotides are TGCGCCAGCAGCTTGCCGACAGGGATGAACACTGAAGCTTTCTTT. The V call is TRBV5-1, the J call TRBJ1-1, with 7 positions matching TRBD1. The J segment lost 0 bases and the V segment lost 1 base, leaving 3 bases of the junction unmatched. The CDR3 totals 15 residues. Germline CDR1 is SGHRS and CDR2 is YFSETQ.

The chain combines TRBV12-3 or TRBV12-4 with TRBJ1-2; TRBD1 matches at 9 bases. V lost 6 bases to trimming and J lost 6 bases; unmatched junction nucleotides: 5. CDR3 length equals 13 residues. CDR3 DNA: TGTGCCAGCAGCAGGACAGGGGCTGATGGCTACACCTTC. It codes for CASSRTGADGYTF.